The source of this T cell receptor beta chain is a study of tumor-infiltrating lymphocytes in localized non-small cell lung cancer. Study-wide findings and caveats: Only some patients had TCR sequencing, depending on available tissue.

The ends were cut back, 0 bases at V and 0 bases at J, with 12 bases in the middle. The germline V gene encodes CDR1 SGHNT and CDR2 YYREEE (reference sequence). The CDR3 covers 16 residues. Libraries were prepared by immunoSEQ multiplex PCR; TCRdb keeps only in-frame clonotypes and omits some of them. Here the sample spans some 5,000 clones, 90% to 96% being singletons. Turning to this clone: Its specificity is not known.

Specimen: uninvolved lung tissue not adjacent to the tumor. The chain is built from TRBV5-4 and TRBJ1-1; maybe TRBD1 (5 bases). This TCR derives from a human donor with non-small cell lung cancer. This CDR3 is CASSLGGQIVNTEAFF. In nucleotides, the CDR3 is TGTGCCAGCAGCTTGGGGGGCCAGATAGTGAACACTGAAGCTTTCTTT.